One T cell receptor beta chain is described in this entry. The sample belongs to a study of blood T cell repertoires in COVID-19. Study-wide context: Sites in the United States, Italy and Spain provided acute and convalescent COVID-19 samples. T cells, B-cell-depleted T cells, or PBMCs supplied cDNA or gDNA.

Method: immunoSEQ multiplex PCR; TCRdb's copy keeps in-frame clones and lacks some. Of around 210,000 clones in the sample, over 80% are singletons; the top ten hold about 0.91%. The germline V gene has CDR1 KGHSH and CDR2 LQKENI. CDR3 length: 17 amino acids. With V trimmed by 3 bases and J by 2 bases, 11 bases remained unmatched. The source of this sequence is a man aged 55 to 69 with COVID-19, enrolled during active disease. Sequencing was carried out using peripheral blood. The V call is TRBV18, the J call TRBJ2-5; 8 nucleotides agree with TRBD2. The CDR3 nucleotides read TGTGCCAGCTCACCCTCACTCCTAAGCGGGAGACAAGAGACCCAGTACTTC. Amino acids: CASSPSLLSGRQETQYF.